The rows below give T cell receptor beta chains drawn from one sample of a study of blood T cells in healthy people across ages. TCRdb fed the 5' RACE reads into MiXCR, producing one record per CDR3 protein. In the table there are 700,000 to 1,000,000 distinct CDR3 sequences, under 45% of which are singletons. The sequencing sample was made of blood. Source of these receptors: a man between 60 and 75 years old in good health. The CDR3 runs from the conserved cysteine through the conserved F or W. D genes are given only for firm matches. Size is omitted from some rows. Given values are once, few, many or a class for expanded clones.

abundance	len	j_gene	d_gene	v_gene	CDR3nt	CDR3aa
-	14	TRBJ2-4	-	TRBV18	TGTGCCAGCTCACTGTACGGGAATTATAACATTCAGTACTTC	CASSLYGNYNIQYF
many	12	TRBJ2-7	-	TRBV5-1	TGCGCCAGCAGCTCGGAGTTTTACGAGCAGTACTTC	CASSSEFYEQYF
many	13	TRBJ2-5	-	TRBV10-3	TGTGCCATCAGGAGGGGTGGGGAAGAGACCCAGTACTTC	CAIRRGGEETQYF
-	14	TRBJ2-5	-	TRBV24-1	TGTGCCACCAGGAAACAGGGTGCCCAAGAGACCCAGTACTTC	CATRKQGAQETQYF
-	16	TRBJ2-1	-	TRBV6-6	TGTGCCAGCAGTGACCCATTAGGCAGTCGTGACAATGAGCAGTTCTTC	CASSDPLGSRDNEQFF
-	15	TRBJ2-2	-	TRBV27	TGTGCCAGCAGTTTCAGTAGGGGCGGAACCGGGGAGCTGTTTTTT	CASSFSRGGTGELFF
-	17	TRBJ2-3	TRBD2	TRBV12-3/TRBV12-4	TGTGCCAGCAGGCCCGCCATAGCGGGTCGCACAGCAGATACGCAGTATTTT	CASRPAIAGRTADTQYF
-	13	TRBJ1-5	-	TRBV12-3/TRBV12-4	TGTGCCAGCAGGGGAGAAGGAAATCAGCCCCAGCATTTT	CASRGEGNQPQHF
-	14	TRBJ2-5	TRBD1	TRBV9	TGTGCCAGCACCAAAGGGACAGCTAAAGAGACCCAGTACTTC	CASTKGTAKETQYF
few	16	TRBJ2-7	TRBD2	TRBV6-2/TRBV6-3	TGTGCCAGCAGTTACATAATAGGCGGGAGTTCCTACGAGCAGTACTTC	CASSYIIGGSSYEQYF
-	15	TRBJ1-4	TRBD1	TRBV12-5	TGTGCTAGTGGTTCGGGGCGGACAGGGCCCGAAAAACTGTTTTTT	CASGSGRTGPEKLFF
once	15	TRBJ2-1	TRBD2	TRBV24-1	TGTGCCACCAGTGATGGCAGCGGGGGGGAGAATGGGCAGTTCTTC	CATSDGSGGENGQFF
few	15	TRBJ2-7	-	TRBV7-2	TGTGCCAGCAGCTTAACCCAAGGGTGGTCAGGCGAGCAGTACTTC	CASSLTQGWSGEQYF
-	19	TRBJ1-6	-	TRBV6-8	TGTGCCAGCAGTTACGCTGTGGGACGTAAGAGCTCCTATAATTCACCCCTCCACTTT	CASSYAVGRKSSYNSPLHF
-	14	TRBJ2-2	-	TRBV7-2	TGTGCCAGCAGAGGGCCGTCGAACACCGGGGAGCTGTTTTTT	CASRGPSNTGELFF
few	12	TRBJ2-4	-	TRBV7-9	TGTGCCAGCAGCTTAGCAGAAAACATTCAGTACTTC	CASSLAENIQYF
-	14	TRBJ2-7	-	TRBV20-1	TGCAGTGCTCTACCCGACGGGCGCTCCCACGAGCAGTACTTC	CSALPDGRSHEQYF
-	14	TRBJ1-4	TRBD1	TRBV20-1	TGCAGTGCTAACAACAGGGGTGGCAATGAAAAACTGTTTTTT	CSANNRGGNEKLFF